The 26 T cell receptor beta chains below all came from one sample that was sequenced in a study of T-cell memory formation after mild COVID-19. TCRdb independently ran MiXCR on the 5' RACE reads; one entry per CDR3 protein. The sample shows about 500,000 distinct CDR3 sequences, approximately 20% of them seen only once. The sequencing input was PBMCs or a T cell subset sorted from them (not recorded which). Source of these receptors: an adult woman who had mild COVID-19 (a few samples of this study predate the infection). Cell type and time point are not known.

This chain uses TRBV4-2 with TRBJ2-7; TRBD1 agrees at 8 bases. CDR3 length: 15 amino acids. CDR1 and CDR2 (germline): LGHNA, YNFKEQ. V dropped 4 bases and J dropped 1; count of bases not matched to a gene: 6. The CDR3 DNA reads TGTGCCAGCAGCCCCTTCCGGGACAGGTCCTACGAGCAGTACTTC. Translation gives CASSPFRDRSYEQYF.

This clonotype turned up a few times. This chain joins TRBV19 and TRBJ2-5, with D possibly being TRBD1 (6 bases). V was shortened by 5 bases and J by 1 base, with 17 bases between the two germline ends. Germline V gene lookup returns CDR1 LNHDA and CDR2 SQIVND (reference sequence). CDR3 size: 16 residues. The CDR3 DNA reads TGTGCCAGTAGTGAGATTGCAGGGGCTTTCCAAGAGACCCAGTACTTC. This translates into CASSEIAGAFQETQYF.

This clonotype showed up many times. The genes are TRBV6-6 and TRBJ2-5; 9 nucleotides line up with TRBD2. Germline loops: CDR1 MNHNY, CDR2 SVGAGI (reference sequence). Trimming at V came to 7 bases and at J to 2 bases, leaving 5 bases not matched to a gene. The CDR3 spans 14 residues. The CDR3 spells CASTQTSGQETQYF. The CDR3 DNA reads TGTGCCAGCACTCAGACTAGCGGACAAGAGACCCAGTACTTC.

The chain's CDR3 is CASSYKTGGETQYF. CDR3 nucleotides: TGCGCCAGCAGCTACAAGACCGGAGGGGAGACCCAGTACTTC. V and J are TRBV5-1 and TRBJ2-5, with TRBD2 as a possible D gene (6 bases). Trimming took 3 bases from V and 5 from J, leaving 14 bases between them. CDR3 length equals 14 residues. Germline V CDR1 and CDR2: SGHRS, YFSETQ. Combining the CDR3 with reference TRBV5-1 and TRBJ2-5 gives the whole variable domain KAGVTQTPRYLIKTRGQQVTLSCSPISGHRSVSWYQQTPGQGLQFLFEYFSETQRNKGNFPGRFSGRQFSNSRSEMNVSTLELGDSALYLCASSYKTGGETQYFGPGTRLLVL.

The V call is TRBV4-3, the J call TRBJ2-5; possibly TRBD2 for D (5 bases). Germline V lookup: CDR1 LGHNA, CDR2 YSLEER. The V gene lost 0 bases and the J gene lost 4 bases, with 30 bases spanning the gap. The CDR3 runs to 21 residues. The CDR3 protein is CASSQDDRWFGKAEVGETQYF. DNA of the CDR3: TGCGCCAGCAGCCAAGATGATCGTTGGTTCGGAAAGGCGGAGGTGGGAGAGACCCAGTACTTC.

This clonotype has only a few counts. The chain links TRBV24-1 to TRBJ2-2; possibly TRBD1 or TRBD2 for D (5 bases each). Germline V gives CDR1 KGHDR, CDR2 SFDVKD. Trimming took 4 bases from V and 4 from J, leaving 15 bases between them. The CDR3 runs 16 residues. The CDR3 coding sequence is TGTGCCACCAGTGAGAGGGGACCAGGGAGCACCGGGGAGCTGTTTTTT. It encodes CATSERGPGSTGELFF.

J is TRBJ2-7 and V is TRBV4-1; D unclear. The CDR3 is made up of 17 amino acids. CDR1 and CDR2 (germline): MGHRA, YSYEKL. V lost 0 bases and J 4 bases, leaving 19 bases between the germline ends. The CDR3 region is CASSQDRDPTKTYEQYF. The CDR3 coding sequence is TGCGCCAGCAGCCAAGATCGTGACCCCACGAAAACTTACGAGCAGTACTTC.

Written as DNA, the CDR3 is TGTGCCAGCTCATACCAGGGGGCCAACAATCAGCCCCAGCATTTT. It specifies CASSYQGANNQPQHF. The chain is built from TRBV18 and TRBJ1-5; 8 positions agree with TRBD1. V gave up 5 bases and J gave up 3 bases; unmatched junction bases: 6. Germline V lookup: CDR1 KGHSH, CDR2 LQKENI. The length of the CDR3 is 15 residues.

This clonotype has more than one count but fewer than ten. CDR3 amino acids: CASSYWITGGADTQYF. The CDR3 DNA reads as TGTGCCAGCAGTTACTGGATTACAGGGGGCGCAGATACGCAGTATTTT. The rearrangement joins TRBV6-2 or TRBV6-3 to TRBJ2-3, with 9 nucleotides matching TRBD1. The CDR3 is 16 residues long. V trimming: 1 base; J trimming: 4 bases; junction bases outside the gene matches: 6. In germline, CDR1 is MNHEY, CDR2 SVGEGT.

The gene calls are TRBV12-3 or TRBV12-4 and TRBJ2-3, with 7 nucleotides matching TRBD2. The CDR3 consists of 16 residues. The V segment lost 6 bases and the J segment 5 bases; nucleotides outside the gene matches: 14. CDR3 in amino acids: CASRGGVSGAVDTQYF. CDR3 nucleotide sequence: TGTGCCAGCAGGGGAGGGGTATCGGGAGCGGTAGATACGCAGTATTTT.

In its sample, this clonotype was seen a few times. The chain couples TRBV7-2 to TRBJ2-7; 7 bases map to TRBD1. Germline trimming cut 5 bases from V and 8 bases from J; bases unmatched to any gene: 12. This CDR3 has 14 residues. Germline-derived CDR1 and CDR2 are SGHTA and FQGNSA. CDR3 in amino acids: CASSPIGAGGKQYF. The CDR3 nucleotides read TGTGCCAGCAGCCCGATTGGTGCAGGGGGTAAGCAGTACTTC.

The rearrangement joins TRBV25-1 to TRBJ2-1, with 7 bases identical to TRBD1. Germline CDR1 and CDR2: MGHDK and SYGVNS. The CDR3 sequence is 15 residues long. Unmatched junction bases numbered 7, after V lost 3 bases and J lost 5 bases. The CDR3 reads CASSDTGVFHNEQFF. The CDR3 DNA reads TGTGCCAGCAGTGATACAGGGGTTTTCCACAATGAGCAGTTCTTC.

This clonotype was detected only a few times. This chain joins TRBV18 and TRBJ1-2; D is uncertain. V lost 3 bases and J 4 bases, leaving 15 bases between the germline ends. Germline V CDR1 and CDR2: KGHSH, LQKENI. This CDR3 is built from 15 residues. CDR3 DNA: TGTGCCAGCTCACCGGGCTCGCACACTTTCTATGGCTACACCTTC. Its protein is CASSPGSHTFYGYTF.

This clonotype appeared a few times. The chain has TRBV4-1 and TRBJ2-3, with a weak D call TRBD2 (5 bases). This CDR3 region has 17 residues. Trimming pared 0 bases from V and 2 bases from J, leaving 15 bases between. The germline V gene has CDR1 MGHRA and CDR2 YSYEKL. Here the CDR3 reads CASSQDGGALNTDTQYF. The CDR3 coding sequence is TGCGCCAGCAGCCAAGATGGAGGAGCCTTGAACACAGATACGCAGTATTTT.

The CDR3 coding sequence is TGTGCCAGCAGCTTCGCAGGGGGGTATACTGAAGCTTTCTTT. Its protein product is CASSFAGGYTEAFF. This chain uses TRBV5-5 with TRBJ1-1; 7 positions agree with TRBD1. There are 14 residues in the CDR3. The J segment lost 5 bases and the V segment lost 2 bases, leaving 6 bases of the junction unmatched. Per germline, CDR1 SGHKS and CDR2 YYEKEE (reference sequence). Using reference TRBV5-5 and TRBJ1-1 for the parts outside the CDR3, the full variable domain is DAGVTQSPTHLIKTRGQQVTLRCSPISGHKSVSWYQQVLGQGPQFIFQYYEKEERGRGNFPDRFSARQFPNYSSELNVNALLLGDSALYLCASSFAGGYTEAFFGQGTRLTVV.

This clonotype appeared once. The chain links TRBV9 to TRBJ2-1, with a weak D call TRBD2 (5 bases). Germline CDR1 is SGDLS and CDR2 is YYNGEE. V was clipped by 2 bases and J by 0 bases, with 9 bases between them. The length of the CDR3 is 15 residues. The CDR3 protein is CASSVRGNSYNEQFF. CDR3 in DNA: TGTGCCAGCAGCGTTCGGGGTAACTCCTACAATGAGCAGTTCTTC.

The chain couples TRBV19 to TRBJ1-3; 9 positions match TRBD1. Germline trimming cut 5 bases from V and 2 bases from J; bases unmatched to any gene: 7. Germline lookup yields CDR1 LNHDA and CDR2 SQIVND (reference sequence). The CDR3 runs 16 residues. The CDR3 DNA reads TGTGCCAGTAGTTCTACACAGGGGGCGGCTGGAAACACCATATATTTT. Translated, it gives CASSSTQGAAGNTIYF.

J is TRBJ2-3 and V is TRBV7-9, with unresolved D. Between the trimmed V and J ends, which lost 2 bases and 2 bases, there was a span of 8 bases. Germline V gene lookup returns CDR1 SEHNR and CDR2 FQNEAQ (reference sequence). The length of the CDR3 is 14 residues. As DNA, the CDR3 is TGTGCCAGCAGCTTAAGAGACTCCACAGATACGCAGTATTTT. Amino acid sequence: CASSLRDSTDTQYF.

This clonotype was detected only a few times. V is TRBV4-1 and J is TRBJ2-5; D remains unclear. Per germline, CDR1 MGHRA and CDR2 YSYEKL. The CDR3 length is 14 residues. V lost 0 bases to trimming and J lost 2 bases, with 7 bases between them. CDR3 DNA sequence: TGCGCCAGCAGCCAAGAAAGGCAGCAAGAGACCCAGTACTTC. It yields the protein CASSQERQQETQYF.

V and J are TRBV7-6 and TRBJ1-1; D gene ambiguous. This CDR3 has 14 residues. Germline values: CDR1 SGHVS, CDR2 FNYEAQ. V dropped 1 base and J dropped 6 bases, with 12 bases sitting between them. The chain's CDR3 is CASSLEQTFSEAFF. In DNA, the CDR3 is TGTGCCAGCAGCTTAGAACAGACATTCTCTGAAGCTTTCTTT.

This clonotype showed up just once. The V gene is TRBV6-2 or TRBV6-3, the J gene TRBJ2-2; 11 nucleotides line up with TRBD2. This CDR3 comprises 19 residues. J lost 0 bases, V lost 2 bases, and 8 bases had no gene match. CDR1 is MNHEY and CDR2 is SVGEGT in the germline V gene. In DNA form, the CDR3 reads TGTGCCAGCAGTTACCCCCGGGGACTAGCGGATTCGAACACCGGGGAGCTGTTTTTT. Residues: CASSYPRGLADSNTGELFF.

The chain recombines TRBV27 with TRBJ1-2, with a possible D match to TRBD1 (6 bases). Germline V gene sequence: CDR1 MNHEY, CDR2 SMNVEV (reference sequence). The CDR3 is made up of 17 amino acids. With 6 bases removed from V and 2 bases from J, the gap between germline ends came to 22 bases. CDR3 region: CASSARLGTTYNYGYTF. CDR3 DNA sequence: TGTGCCAGCAGCGCCCGGTTGGGGACAACATACAACTATGGCTACACCTTC.

To note about this clonotype: Without the conserved terminal phenylalanine or tryptophan, this CDR3 likely stems from a read error. V usage is TRBV7-2 and J usage is TRBJ1-2; a weak D match, TRBD1 (6 bases). The germline V gene encodes CDR1 SGHTA and CDR2 FQGNSA. Deletions cut 1 base from V and 8 bases from J, with 17 bases between. CDR3 length: 15 amino acids. The DNA of the CDR3 is TGTGCCAGCAGCTTAGTCTCTGGGACAAATTCGGGCTACACCTTA. Amino acids: CASSLVSGTNSGYTL.

The rearrangement uses TRBV10-2 and TRBJ1-2, with D hard to call. The CDR3 contains 14 residues. V dropped 4 bases and J dropped 5 bases, with 14 bases sitting between them. The V gene's germline CDR1 is WSHSY and CDR2 SAAADI. The CDR3: CASSGGSSLYGYTF. CDR3 in DNA: TGCGCCAGCAGTGGAGGGTCTTCTCTATATGGCTACACCTTC.

This clonotype turned up a few times. The chain has TRBV7-8 and TRBJ2-3, with TRBD1 matching 10 bases. Trimming took 0 bases from V and 5 from J; bases not matched to a gene: 5. The CDR3 has 16 residues. CDR1 SGHVS and CDR2 FQNEAQ come from the germline V gene. CDR3 bases: TGTGCCAGCAGCTTAGCCGGGACAGGGGTAAGAGATACGCAGTATTTT. Translated: CASSLAGTGVRDTQYF. Looking up the rest from reference TRBV7-8 and TRBJ2-3 gives the full variable domain: GAGVSQSPRYKVAKRGQDVALRCDPISGHVSLFWYQQALGQGPEFLTYFQNEAQLDKSGLPSDRFFAERPEGSVSTLKIQRTQQEDSAVYLCASSLAGTGVRDTQYFGPGTRLTVL.

This clonotype appeared a few times. The chain combines TRBV6-1 with TRBJ2-5, with 9 bases that match TRBD2. CDR1 is MNHNS, CDR2 SASEGT, per germline. V lost 6 bases and J lost 5; bases outside the gene matches: 10. This CDR3 comprises 15 residues. DNA for the CDR3: TGTGCCAGCAGCCCTAGCGGGGTCGCCGGGGAGACCCAGTACTTC. Its protein is CASSPSGVAGETQYF.